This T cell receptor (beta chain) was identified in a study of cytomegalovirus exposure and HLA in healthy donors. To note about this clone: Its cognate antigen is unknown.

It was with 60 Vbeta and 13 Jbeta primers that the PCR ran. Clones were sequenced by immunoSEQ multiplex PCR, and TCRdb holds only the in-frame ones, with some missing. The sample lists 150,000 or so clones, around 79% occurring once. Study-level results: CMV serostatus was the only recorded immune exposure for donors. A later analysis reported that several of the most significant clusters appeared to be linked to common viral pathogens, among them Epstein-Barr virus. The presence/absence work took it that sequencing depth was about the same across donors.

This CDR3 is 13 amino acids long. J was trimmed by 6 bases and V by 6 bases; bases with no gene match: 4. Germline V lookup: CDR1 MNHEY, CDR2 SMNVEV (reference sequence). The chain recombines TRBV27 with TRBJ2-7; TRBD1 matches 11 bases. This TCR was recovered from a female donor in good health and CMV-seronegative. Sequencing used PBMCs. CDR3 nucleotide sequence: TGTGCCAGCAGAGGGACAGGGGGTGGCGAGCAGTACTTC. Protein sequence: CASRGTGGGEQYF.